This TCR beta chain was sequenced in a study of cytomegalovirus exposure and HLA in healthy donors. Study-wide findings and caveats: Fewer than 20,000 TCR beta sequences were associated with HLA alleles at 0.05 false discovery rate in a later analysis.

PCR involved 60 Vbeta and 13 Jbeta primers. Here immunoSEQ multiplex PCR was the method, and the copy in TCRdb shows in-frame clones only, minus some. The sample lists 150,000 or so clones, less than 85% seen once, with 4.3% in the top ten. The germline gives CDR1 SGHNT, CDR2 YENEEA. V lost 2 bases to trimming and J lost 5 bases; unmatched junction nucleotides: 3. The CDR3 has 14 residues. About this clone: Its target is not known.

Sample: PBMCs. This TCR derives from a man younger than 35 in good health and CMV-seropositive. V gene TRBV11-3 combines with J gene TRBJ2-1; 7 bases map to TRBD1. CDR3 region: CASSLLGQDNEQFF. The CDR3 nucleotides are TGTGCCAGCAGCTTACTTGGACAGGACAATGAGCAGTTCTTC. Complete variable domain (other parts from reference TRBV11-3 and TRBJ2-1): EAGVVQSPRYKIIEKKQPVAFWCNPISGHNTLYWYLQNLGQGPELLIRYENEEAVDDSQLPKDRFSAERLKGVDSTLKIQPAELGDSAVYLCASSLLGQDNEQFFGPGTRLTVL.